This is a list of T cell receptor beta chains from one sample in a study of OX40 agonist ivuxolimab in advanced cancers. Assay: immunoSEQ multiplex PCR; the TCRdb copy retains only in-frame clones and omits some. The profile shows 130,000 or so clones, just over 90% of them singletons. The sample in question was CD4+ or CD8+ T cells sorted from blood, obtained in a trial of the OX40 agonist ivuxolimab. The receptors shown here come from an adult with an advanced solid tumor such as melanoma, head and neck, liver or kidney cancer. Each CDR3 is given with its conserved first and last residue. Each record gives: D gene, clone size, V gene, J gene, CDR3 DNA, CDR3 protein. A D gene is named only where the DNA matches it firmly. Clone size, where shown, is once, few, many, or a class for clones that have expanded.

NA	once	TRBV7-2	TRBJ1-1	TGTGCCAGCAGCTCCCCCCGGACCCTTGAAGCTTTCTTT	CASSSPRTLEAFF
TRBD1	once	TRBV6-6	TRBJ2-3	TGTGCCAGCACCGACAGGGGGCGCAGCACAGATACGCAGTATTTT	CASTDRGRSTDTQYF
TRBD1	NA	TRBV5-4	TRBJ1-5	TGTGCCAGCAGTTCTACAGGGGATAGCAATCAGCCCCAGCATTTT	CASSSTGDSNQPQHF
TRBD1	NA	TRBV5-4	TRBJ1-2	TGTGCCAGCAGCTTACAGGGGGCGGTTTGGGGGCACTATGGCTACACCTTC	CASSLQGAVWGHYGYTF
NA	NA	TRBV28	TRBJ2-5	TGTGCCAGCAGTTTAGGGCTAGGATCAAGGGAGACCCAGTACTTC	CASSLGLGSRETQYF
TRBD1	NA	TRBV5-1	TRBJ2-7	TGCGCCAGCAGCTCCTCGACAGGGAAACCCTACGAGCAGTACTTC	CASSSSTGKPYEQYF
NA	NA	TRBV9	TRBJ1-3	TGTGCCAGCAGCGTAGGGGTAGGCTCTGGAAACACCATATATTTT	CASSVGVGSGNTIYF
NA	NA	TRBV28	TRBJ2-3	TGTGCCAGCAGTCCCCTGAGGCCCTACACAGATACGCAGTATTTT	CASSPLRPYTDTQYF
TRBD2	NA	TRBV30	TRBJ2-1	TGTGCCTGGATGCGACTAGCGGTCCATGAGCAGTTCTTC	CAWMRLAVHEQFF
TRBD1	NA	TRBV5-1	TRBJ2-3	TGCGCCAGCAGCTTGGCGGGACAGGGGACAGATACGCAGTATTTT	CASSLAGQGTDTQYF
NA	NA	TRBV9	TRBJ2-2	TGTGCCAGCAGCGTGAGGACAGTGAGAGACGCGAACACCGGGGAGCTGTTTTTT	CASSVRTVRDANTGELFF
TRBD2	NA	TRBV19	TRBJ2-1	TGTGCCAGTAGCCAACTAGCGGGAGGCTCCAATGAGCAGTTCTTC	CASSQLAGGSNEQFF
NA	NA	TRBV7-8	TRBJ1-2	TGTGCCAGCAGCAGGTTGGCTGGGGCTAACTATGGCTACACCTTC	CASSRLAGANYGYTF
NA	NA	TRBV5-6	TRBJ2-7	TGTGCCAGCAGACCCTTTCCAATCCTCGGAGGAAGCTACGAGCAGTACTTC	CASRPFPILGGSYEQYF
NA	once	TRBV7-6	TRBJ1-1	TGTGCCAGCAGCCCTGGGACAACGAACACTGAAGCTTTCTTT	CASSPGTTNTEAFF
NA	NA	TRBV20-1	TRBJ1-1	TGCAGCTGCCCGGGAGTGAGCGGAGCTTTCTTT	CSCPGVSGAFF